This T cell receptor beta chain comes out of a study of blood T cell repertoires in COVID-19. This CDR3 spans 16 amino acids. V lost 3 bases to trimming and J lost 7 bases; unmatched junction nucleotides: 7. The germline CDR1 and CDR2 sequences are LNHDA and SQIVND (reference sequence). Assay used: immunoSEQ multiplex PCR; TCRdb lists only in-frame clones, some missing. This sample has 300,000 to 350,000 clones, with around nine tenths found just once. The material sequenced was peripheral blood. The clonotype comes from a woman between 25 and 40 years old with COVID-19, enrolled during active disease. This chain uses TRBV19 with TRBJ2-1, with 12 bases that match TRBD2. The CDR3 bases are TGTGCCAGTAGTATTCTTTCAGGACTAGCGGGAAATGAGCAGTTCTTC. It yields the protein CASSILSGLAGNEQFF.